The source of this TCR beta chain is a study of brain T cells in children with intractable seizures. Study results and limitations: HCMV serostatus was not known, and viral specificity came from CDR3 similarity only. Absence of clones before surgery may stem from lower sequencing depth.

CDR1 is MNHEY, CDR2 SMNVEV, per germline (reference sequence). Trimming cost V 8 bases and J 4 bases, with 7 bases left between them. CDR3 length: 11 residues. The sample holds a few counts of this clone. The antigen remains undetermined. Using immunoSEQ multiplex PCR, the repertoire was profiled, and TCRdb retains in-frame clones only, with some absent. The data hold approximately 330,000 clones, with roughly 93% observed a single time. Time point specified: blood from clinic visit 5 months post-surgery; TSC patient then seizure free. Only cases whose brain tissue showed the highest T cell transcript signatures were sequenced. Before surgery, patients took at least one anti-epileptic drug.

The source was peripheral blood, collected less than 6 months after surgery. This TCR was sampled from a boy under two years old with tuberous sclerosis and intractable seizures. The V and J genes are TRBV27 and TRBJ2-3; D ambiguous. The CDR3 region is CASGWSDTQYF. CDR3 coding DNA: TGTGCCAGCGGCTGGTCAGATACGCAGTATTTT.